A single T cell receptor (beta chain) is shown here with its context. Its antigen is currently unknown. The sample belongs to a study of T cells in Graves' hyperthyroidism and ophthalmopathy. About the research overall: Peripheral blood samples were taken at initial diagnosis, prior to any treatment.

RNA transcripts yielded amplified TCR beta CDR3 regions. HTBI primers drove first-round RT-PCR of the TCR CDR3. Each CDR3 protein is one row after TCRdb ran MiXCR on the multiplex PCR reads. Of about 480,000 distinct CDR3 sequences in the sample, less than 25% were seen once. Germline V CDR1 and CDR2: SEHNR, FQNEAQ (reference sequence). Trimming shortened V by 1 base and J by 9 bases, and 13 bases separated the two germline ends. This CDR3 has 14 amino acids. Study-wide findings and caveats: Researchers found most expanded thyroid clonotypes above 0.001 in blood as well.

The chain uses TRBV7-9 and TRBJ2-1; D remains unclear. The source material was blood. The receptor was isolated from a woman between 65 and 79 years old with Graves' ophthalmopathy. Here the CDR3 reads CASSLGSGSGEQFF. The CDR3, as DNA: TGTGCCAGCAGCTTAGGGTCCGGGTCAGGTGAGCAGTTCTTC.